This T cell receptor beta chain derives from a study of CD8 T cells in ankylosing spondylitis (dated by TCRdb to about 2017). Some background on the complete study: To find TCR variants linked to disease, the study profiled T cell receptor beta repertoires in ankylosing spondylitis patients and healthy donors. In total, the full study cohort was made up of about 99 healthy donors and 25 ankylosing spondylitis patients. Peripheral blood samples were taken, and synovial fluid was additionally collected from ankylosing spondylitis patients.

The sample was run on an Illumina HiSeq 2500. Quantitative 5'-RACE with molecular barcodes was the method used to prepare the TCR beta libraries. Concerning the study's data processing: To identify disease-linked TCR variants, a new computational method was used, one built on a probabilistic model of VDJ rearrangement. The public reads were quality trimmed at Q25 with fastp and then assembled into clones with MiXCR by TCRdb, keeping productive beta chains. Duplicate CDR3 protein sequences are folded into a single record with the most common DNA and genes. These V and J calls derive from TCRdb rather than the authors' analysis. The sample table holds fewer than 400,000 distinct CDR3 sequences, of which approximately 20% were seen once. Jointly, the top ten make up around 17% of the sample. The investigation overall reported the following: The disease-linked clones showed a CD8+ phenotype and occurred at relatively low frequencies in peripheral blood. Some motif variants were previously reported in synovial fluid and blood of reactive arthritis patients, suggesting common disease-initiation mechanisms. A TCR beta motif of several highly homologous amino acid variants appeared characteristic of blood from ankylosing spondylitis patients. The disease-linked clones were reported as significantly enriched in matched synovial fluid samples from ankylosing spondylitis patients.

This clonotype came up a few times. This clone's antigen is unknown. No much larger clone is present one base from it, and per-base qualities are unavailable. This sequence originates from a male donor with ankylosing spondylitis. Sequences were obtained from blood, either unsorted or a sorted T cell fraction (not recorded which).

The CDR3: CASGLGLTLDIQYF. The nucleotides are TGTGCTAGTGGTTTGGGGCTAACTTTGGACATTCAGTACTTC. This sequence uses TRBV12-5 and TRBJ2-4; a confident D gene designation cannot be given. Taken from cysteine to phenylalanine, the CDR3 has 14 residues. CDR3 DNA only is kept here, 42 bases in frame from base 1. From the germline V gene, CDR1 is LGHNT and CDR2 is FRNRAP. V and J are truncated by 1 base and 8 bases respectively, leaving an intervening sequence of 12 bases.